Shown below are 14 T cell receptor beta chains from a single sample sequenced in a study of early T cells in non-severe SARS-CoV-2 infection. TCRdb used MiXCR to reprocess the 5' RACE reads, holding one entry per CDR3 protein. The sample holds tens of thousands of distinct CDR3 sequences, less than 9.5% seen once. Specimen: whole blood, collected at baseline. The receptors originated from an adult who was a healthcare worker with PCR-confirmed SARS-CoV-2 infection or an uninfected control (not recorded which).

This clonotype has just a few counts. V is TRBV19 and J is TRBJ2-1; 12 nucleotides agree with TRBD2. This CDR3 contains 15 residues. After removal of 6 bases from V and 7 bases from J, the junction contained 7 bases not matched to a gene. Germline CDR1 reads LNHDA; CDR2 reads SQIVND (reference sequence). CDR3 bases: TGTGCCAGTAGACAGACTAGCGGGGGCGGAAATGAGCAGTTCTTC. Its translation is CASRQTSGGGNEQFF.

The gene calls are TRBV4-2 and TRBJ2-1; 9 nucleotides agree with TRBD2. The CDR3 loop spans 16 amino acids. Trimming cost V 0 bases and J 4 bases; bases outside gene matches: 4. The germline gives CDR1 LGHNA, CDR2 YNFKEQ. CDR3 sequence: CASSQDAGGGYNEQFF. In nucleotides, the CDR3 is TGTGCCAGCAGCCAAGATGCGGGAGGGGGATACAATGAGCAGTTCTTC.

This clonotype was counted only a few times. The DNA of the CDR3 is TGTGCCAGCAGCTTATTTAGCGAGACCGCGTCAGCTTTCTTT. Its translation is CASSLFSETASAFF. This chain joins TRBV7-9 and TRBJ1-1; D gene unclear. Germline V gene data show CDR1 as SEHNR and CDR2 as FQNEAQ (reference sequence). The CDR3 consists of 14 residues. Between the trimmed V and J ends, which lost 2 bases and 10 bases, there was a span of 17 bases.

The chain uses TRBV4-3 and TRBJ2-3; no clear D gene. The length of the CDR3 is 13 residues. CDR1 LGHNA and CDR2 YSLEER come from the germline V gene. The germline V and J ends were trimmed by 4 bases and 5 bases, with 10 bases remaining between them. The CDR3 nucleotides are TGCGCCAGCAGCCCCGAACCCGGAGATACGCAGTATTTT. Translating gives CASSPEPGDTQYF.

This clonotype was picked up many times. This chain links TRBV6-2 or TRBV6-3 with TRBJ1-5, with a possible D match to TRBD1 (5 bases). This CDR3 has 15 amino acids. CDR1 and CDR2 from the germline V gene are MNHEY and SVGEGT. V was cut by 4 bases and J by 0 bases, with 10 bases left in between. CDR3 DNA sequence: TGTGCCAGCAGTTCCCGACAGACTAGCAATCAGCCCCAGCATTTT. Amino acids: CASSSRQTSNQPQHF.

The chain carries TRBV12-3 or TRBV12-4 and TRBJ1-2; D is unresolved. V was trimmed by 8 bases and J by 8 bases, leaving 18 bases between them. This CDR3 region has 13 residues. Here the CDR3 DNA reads TGTGCCAGCTCCCGGATCCCGGGCTACGGCTACACCTTC. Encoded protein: CASSRIPGYGYTF.

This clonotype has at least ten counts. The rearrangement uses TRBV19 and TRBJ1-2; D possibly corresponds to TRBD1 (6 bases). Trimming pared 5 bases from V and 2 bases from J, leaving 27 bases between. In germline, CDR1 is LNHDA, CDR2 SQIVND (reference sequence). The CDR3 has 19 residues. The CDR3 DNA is TGTGCCAGTAGTGCAACAGGGTTTACACCTCGAATTATAAACTATGGCTACACCTTC. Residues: CASSATGFTPRIINYGYTF.

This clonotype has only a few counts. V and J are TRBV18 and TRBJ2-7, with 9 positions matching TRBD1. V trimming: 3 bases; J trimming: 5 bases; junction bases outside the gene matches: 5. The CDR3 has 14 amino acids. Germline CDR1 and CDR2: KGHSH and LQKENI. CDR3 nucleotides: TGTGCCAGCTCACCGGGACAGGGTATCGACGAGCAGTACTTC. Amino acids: CASSPGQGIDEQYF.

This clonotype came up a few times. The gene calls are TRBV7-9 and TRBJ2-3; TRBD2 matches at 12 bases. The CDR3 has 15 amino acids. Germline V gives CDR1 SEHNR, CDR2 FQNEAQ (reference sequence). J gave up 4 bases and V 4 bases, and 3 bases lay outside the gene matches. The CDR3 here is CASSSTSGGSDTQYF. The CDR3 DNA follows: TGTGCCAGCAGCTCGACTAGCGGGGGCTCAGATACGCAGTATTTT. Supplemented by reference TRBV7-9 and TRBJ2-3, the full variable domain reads DTGVSQNPRHKITKRGQNVTFRCDPISEHNRLYWYRQTLGQGPEFLTYFQNEAQLEKSRLLSDRFSAERPKGSFSTLEIQRTEQGDSAMYLCASSSTSGGSDTQYFGPGTRLTVL.

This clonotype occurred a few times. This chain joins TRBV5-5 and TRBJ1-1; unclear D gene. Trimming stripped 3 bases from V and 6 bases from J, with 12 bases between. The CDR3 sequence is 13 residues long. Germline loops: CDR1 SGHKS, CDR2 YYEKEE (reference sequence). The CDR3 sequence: CASSSTLYAEAFF. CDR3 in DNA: TGTGCCAGCAGCTCAACCCTGTACGCTGAAGCTTTCTTT.

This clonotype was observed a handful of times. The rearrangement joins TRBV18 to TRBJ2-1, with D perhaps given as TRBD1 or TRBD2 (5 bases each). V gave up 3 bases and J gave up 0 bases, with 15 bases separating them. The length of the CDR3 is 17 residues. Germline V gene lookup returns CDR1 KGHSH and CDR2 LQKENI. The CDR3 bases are TGTGCCAGCTCACCTGAATCGGGACCACTCTCCTACAATGAGCAGTTCTTC. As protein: CASSPESGPLSYNEQFF.

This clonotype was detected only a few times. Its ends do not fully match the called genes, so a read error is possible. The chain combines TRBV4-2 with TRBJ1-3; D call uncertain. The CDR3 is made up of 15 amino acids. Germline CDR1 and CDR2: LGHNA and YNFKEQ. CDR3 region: CASSPTGSSENTIYF. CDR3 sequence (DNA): TGTGCCAGCAGCCCCACCGGCAGTTCTGAAAACACCATATATTTT.

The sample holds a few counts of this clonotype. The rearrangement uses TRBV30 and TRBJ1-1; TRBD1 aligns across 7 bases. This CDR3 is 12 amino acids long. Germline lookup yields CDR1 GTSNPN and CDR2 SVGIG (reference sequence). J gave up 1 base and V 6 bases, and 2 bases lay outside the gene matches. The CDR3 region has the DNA TGTGCCTGTGACAGGGCGAACACTGAAGCTTTCTTT. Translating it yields CACDRANTEAFF.

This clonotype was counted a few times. CDR3 protein: CASSLFPGGAKAEQFF. In DNA form, the CDR3 reads TGTGCCAGCAGCTTATTTCCCGGGGGGGCAAAGGCTGAGCAGTTCTTC. The chain links TRBV7-2 to TRBJ2-1; 8 positions match TRBD2. Germline values: CDR1 SGHTA, CDR2 FQGNSA. The junction had 12 bases not matched to a gene; V was cut back by 2 bases and J by 9 bases. The CDR3 has 16 residues.